This T cell receptor beta chain was observed in a study of control samples from healthy donors and cancer patients. Profiling relied on immunoSEQ multiplex PCR, and the TCRdb table lists in-frame clones only, not all of them. Among some 49,000 clones listed, around 86% were seen once. In germline, CDR1 is SEHNR, CDR2 FQNEAQ (reference sequence). V shed 5 bases and J 7 bases; nucleotides not matched to a gene: 15. CDR3 size: 16 residues. The chain links TRBV7-9 to TRBJ2-5; 8 bases match TRBD2. Sequenced sample: PBMCs. The clonotype was recovered from a woman aged 50 to 60 with lung cancer. The CDR3 DNA sequence: TGTGCCAGCAGCCCCTCCCGCGGGAGGAATCGGGGGACCCAGTACTTC. It encodes CASSPSRGRNRGTQYF.